These 14 T cell receptor beta chains share one sample of origin, sequenced in a study of beta chain features in type 1 diabetes. General observations from the study: Shortening that was moderate but significant affected the TCRB CDR3s of Type 1 diabetes patients in all four CD4+ subsets.

These receptors lack a known antigen. Since all of the isolated RNA was reverse transcribed, expressed TCRB transcripts were what got sequenced. Here immunoSEQ multiplex PCR was the method, and the copy in TCRdb shows in-frame clones only, minus some. The sample includes 250,000 to 300,000 clones, 13% to 15% of them seen just once. The sample comprised naive CD4+ T cells from blood. The receptors shown here come from a man aged 30-40 years with type 1 diabetes.

This clone was detected only a few times. This chain uses TRBV6-5 with TRBJ1-1; D is perhaps TRBD1 (6 bases). Germline V gene data show CDR1 as MNHEY and CDR2 as SVGAGI. The CDR3 sequence is 13 residues long. This CDR3 is CAVLGLTGTEAFF. The CDR3, as DNA: TGTGCTGTGCTCGGACTGACAGGAACTGAAGCTTTCTTT.

The rearrangement uses TRBV7-9 and TRBJ2-7, with D tentatively TRBD2 (5 bases). Germline V lookup: CDR1 SEHNR, CDR2 FQNEAQ (reference sequence). The CDR3 covers 14 residues. Trimming left V 1 base short and J 5 bases short, with 12 bases between. CDR3 in DNA: TGTGCCAGCAGCTTAGGGGAAACTAGGGACGAGCAGTACTTC. It encodes CASSLGETRDEQYF.

This clone turned up a few times. The chain links TRBV2 to TRBJ1-2; D possibly corresponds to TRBD1 (5 bases). Looked up from germline, CDR1 is SNHLY and CDR2 is FYNNEI. Deletions cut 8 bases from V and 2 bases from J, with 15 bases between. This CDR3 contains 14 residues. The CDR3 sequence: CASARRGGNYGYTF. The CDR3 DNA reads as TGTGCCAGCGCCCGAAGGGGAGGGAACTATGGCTACACCTTC.

This clone appeared a few times. The rearrangement joins TRBV19 to TRBJ1-5, with a possible D match to TRBD1 (6 bases). Trimming stripped 10 bases from V and 2 bases from J, with 15 bases between. In germline, CDR1 is LNHDA, CDR2 SQIVND (reference sequence). The CDR3 loop spans 14 amino acids. The CDR3 DNA is TGTGCCACCCTAGCCAGGGGCCGCAATCAGCCCCAGCATTTT. Its protein is CATLARGRNQPQHF.

This clone has only a few counts. The rearrangement links TRBV30 to TRBJ1-1, with a possible D match to TRBD1 (5 bases). The V gene's germline CDR1 is GTSNPN and CDR2 SVGIG (reference sequence). V lost 2 bases, J lost 7 bases, and 14 bases lay in between. The CDR3 extends over 13 amino acids. CDR3 loop: CAWSFNRYSEAFF. CDR3 bases: TGTGCCTGGAGTTTTAACAGGTACAGTGAAGCTTTCTTT.

This clone was seen a few times. This chain joins TRBV5-6 and TRBJ2-1; TRBD1 agrees at 9 bases. The junction had 3 bases not matched to a gene; V was cut back by 1 base and J by 4 bases. Germline assignment: CDR1 SGHDT and CDR2 YYEEEE. The CDR3 runs 15 residues. The CDR3 loop reads CASSLNRGRYNEQFF. The DNA of the CDR3 is TGTGCCAGCAGCTTGAACAGGGGGCGATACAATGAGCAGTTCTTC.

In its sample, this clone was seen a few times. V usage is TRBV19 and J usage is TRBJ2-3; 7 nucleotides line up with TRBD2. Per the germline V gene, CDR1 is LNHDA and CDR2 is SQIVND (reference sequence). V lost 5 bases and J lost 2; bases outside the gene matches: 10. The CDR3 extends over 16 amino acids. The CDR3 nucleotides read TGTGCCAGTAGTGCCCTGTCCGCGGGAGCCACAGATACGCAGTATTTT. It codes for CASSALSAGATDTQYF.

The sample holds a few counts of this clone. V gene TRBV28 combines with J gene TRBJ2-4; D ambiguous. With 3 bases removed from V and 8 bases from J, the gap between germline ends came to 14 bases. This CDR3 has 14 amino acids. Germline V gives CDR1 MDHEN, CDR2 SYDVKM. CDR3 in amino acids: CASSFSPVRHIQYF. The DNA for the CDR3 is TGTGCCAGCAGTTTCTCTCCGGTTCGTCACATTCAGTACTTC.

This chain uses TRBV5-1 with TRBJ2-2, with D perhaps matching TRBD1 (7 bases). CDR1 SGHRS and CDR2 YFSETQ come from the germline V gene. V lost 0 bases to trimming and J lost 0 bases, with 15 bases between them. The CDR3 length is 18 residues. CDR3 residues: CASSLAGGGYSNTGELFF. CDR3 DNA: TGCGCCAGCAGCTTGGCCGGAGGGGGCTATTCGAACACCGGGGAGCTGTTTTTT.

This clone has just a few counts. The chain links TRBV5-6 to TRBJ2-1, with D possibly being TRBD1 (6 bases). The CDR3 loop spans 15 amino acids. The V and J ends lost 4 bases and 0 bases respectively, with 11 bases between them. Germline V gene lookup returns CDR1 SGHDT and CDR2 YYEEEE. In nucleotides, the CDR3 is TGTGCCAGCAGCCGATTGACAGGCTCCTACAATGAGCAGTTCTTC. This codes for CASSRLTGSYNEQFF.

The chain employs TRBV28 and TRBJ2-5, with TRBD1 matching 8 bases. J was trimmed by 5 bases and V by 9 bases; bases with no gene match: 8. Germline V gene data show CDR1 as MDHEN and CDR2 as SYDVKM. The CDR3 spans 13 residues. CDR3 nucleotides: TGTGCCAGTAGTCAGGGGGCTTGGGAGACCCAGTACTTC. Protein product: CASSQGAWETQYF.

The V and J genes are TRBV19 and TRBJ2-3; D is uncertain. CDR1 LNHDA and CDR2 SQIVND come from the germline V gene (reference sequence). V gave up 1 base and J gave up 4 bases, with 6 bases separating them. CDR3 length: 13 residues. The CDR3 loop reads CASSIGSPDTQYF. CDR3 nucleotides: TGTGCCAGTAGTATAGGGAGTCCAGATACGCAGTATTTT.

CDR3 in amino acids: CASRLSGPTSTDTQYF. The CDR3 bases are TGTGCCAGCAGATTAAGCGGGCCAACCAGCACAGATACGCAGTATTTT. This chain links TRBV5-4 with TRBJ2-3; tentative D call: TRBD2 (6 bases). Germline CDR1 reads SGHNT; CDR2 reads YYREEE (reference sequence). This CDR3 spans 16 amino acids. The germline V and J ends were trimmed by 5 bases and 0 bases, with 16 bases remaining between them.

This clone came up a few times. V usage is TRBV7-2 and J usage is TRBJ2-2; TRBD1 is a possible D gene (5 bases). Trimming removed 5 bases at V and 1 base at J, with 8 bases between. This CDR3 comprises 14 residues. The V gene's germline CDR1 is SGHTA and CDR2 FQGNSA. The chain's CDR3 is CASSPQGNTGELFF. CDR3 sequence (DNA): TGTGCCAGCAGCCCGCAGGGGAACACCGGGGAGCTGTTTTTT.